The source of this T cell receptor beta chain is a study of CD8 T cells in ankylosing spondylitis. The J segment lost 2 bases and the V segment lost 6 bases, leaving 5 bases of the junction unmatched. In germline, CDR1 is SGHAT, CDR2 FQNNGV. The CDR3 is made up of 16 amino acids. With respect to this clonotype: Its antigen is currently unknown.

Study results and limitations: Disease-linked clones were reportedly significantly enriched in matched ankylosing spondylitis synovial fluid.

TCRdb used MiXCR to reprocess the 5' RACE reads, holding one entry per CDR3 protein. The sample contains a few hundred thousand distinct CDR3 sequences, less than 25% of which appear only once. Sequencing was performed on blood, either unsorted or a sorted T cell fraction (not recorded which). This clonotype originated in a female donor with ankylosing spondylitis or in good health (not recorded which). The genes are TRBV11-2 and TRBJ2-1; 12 nucleotides line up with TRBD2. The CDR3 nucleotides are TGTGCCAGCAGGCTACTAGCGGGAGGTACCTACAATGAGCAGTTCTTC. Translated: CASRLLAGGTYNEQFF.